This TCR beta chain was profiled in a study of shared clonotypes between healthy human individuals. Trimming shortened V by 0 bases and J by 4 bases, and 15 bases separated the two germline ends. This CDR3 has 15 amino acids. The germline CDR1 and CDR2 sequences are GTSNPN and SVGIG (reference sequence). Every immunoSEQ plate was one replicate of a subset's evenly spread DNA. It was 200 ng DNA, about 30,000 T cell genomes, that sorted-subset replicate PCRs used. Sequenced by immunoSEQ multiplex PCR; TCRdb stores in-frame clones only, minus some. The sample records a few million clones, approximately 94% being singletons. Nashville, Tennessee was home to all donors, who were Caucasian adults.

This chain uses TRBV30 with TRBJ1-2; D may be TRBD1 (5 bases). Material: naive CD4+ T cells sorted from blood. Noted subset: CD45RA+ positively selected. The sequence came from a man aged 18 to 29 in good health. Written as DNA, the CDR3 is TGTGCCTGGAGTGTACGTGGGGGAAGGGGCTATGGCTACACCTTC. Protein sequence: CAWSVRGGRGYGYTF.